A selection of T cell receptor beta chains follows, all from one sample in a study of read filtering for tumor transcriptome and immune sequencing. TCRdb re-analysed the reads in MiXCR, keeping a single row per CDR3 protein. The table includes tens of thousands of distinct CDR3 sequences, approximately 19% detected once. The sample comprised a population of CD138-negative cells sorted from bone marrow. The source of these receptors is a donor at least 40 years old with multiple myeloma. CDR3s include the opening cysteine and the closing phenylalanine or tryptophan. The D gene is left open where the match is weak. Size values are once, few and many counts, or a class for expanded clones, and some rows have none.

d_call: TRBD1; j_call: TRBJ1-1; clone_size: few; v_call: TRBV9; cdr3_nt: TGTGCCAGCAGCCCCCGGACAGGGAACACTGAAGCTTTCTTT; cdr3_aa: CASSPRTGNTEAFF
d_call: .; j_call: TRBJ1-1; clone_size: many; v_call: TRBV2; cdr3_nt: TGTGCCAGCACCCCCCGTTGGGGCGCGGGAAACACTGAAGCTTTCTTT; cdr3_aa: CASTPRWGAGNTEAFF
d_call: TRBD1; j_call: TRBJ2-1; clone_size: .; v_call: TRBV20-1; cdr3_nt: TGCAGTGCTGGAGGTTCCCTGGGACAGGGGGTTTACAATGAGCAGTTCTTC; cdr3_aa: CSAGGSLGQGVYNEQFF
d_call: .; j_call: TRBJ2-7; clone_size: many; v_call: TRBV20-1; cdr3_nt: TGCAGTGCTATCCCTACCCAGGGCCGACGGGAGCAGTACTTC; cdr3_aa: CSAIPTQGRREQYF
d_call: .; j_call: TRBJ1-6; clone_size: many; v_call: TRBV11-2; cdr3_nt: TGTGCCAGCAGAGGACGGCGGAGCTCCTATAATTCACCCCTCCACTTT; cdr3_aa: CASRGRRSSYNSPLHF
d_call: TRBD2; j_call: TRBJ2-1; clone_size: many; v_call: TRBV12-3/TRBV12-4; cdr3_nt: TGTGCCAGCAGTTCCTTAGTAGGACTAGCGAACTACAATGAGCAGTTCTTC; cdr3_aa: CASSSLVGLANYNEQFF
d_call: TRBD2; j_call: TRBJ2-1; clone_size: medium-sized; v_call: TRBV2; cdr3_nt: TGTGCCAGCAGGGGTAGGACTAGCCCACACAATGAGCAGTTCTTC; cdr3_aa: CASRGRTSPHNEQFF
d_call: .; j_call: TRBJ2-5; clone_size: .; v_call: TRBV28; cdr3_nt: TGTGCCAGCAGTCCACGAGGGGGTTCGCAAGAGACCCAGTACTTC; cdr3_aa: CASSPRGGSQETQYF
d_call: .; j_call: TRBJ2-7; clone_size: many; v_call: TRBV28; cdr3_nt: TGTGCCAGCACCGCATTACCATCCTACGAGCAGTACTTC; cdr3_aa: CASTALPSYEQYF
d_call: .; j_call: TRBJ2-4; clone_size: .; v_call: TRBV28; cdr3_nt: TGTGCCAGCAGTTTCTCCGGTCTAAACATTCAGTACTTC; cdr3_aa: CASSFSGLNIQYF
d_call: .; j_call: TRBJ2-2; clone_size: many; v_call: TRBV5-6; cdr3_nt: TGTGCCAGCAGGAGGGGGGGCGCAACCACCGGGGAGCTGTTTTTT; cdr3_aa: CASRRGGATTGELFF
d_call: TRBD2; j_call: TRBJ2-3; clone_size: few; v_call: TRBV5-1; cdr3_nt: TGCGCCAGCAGCCCTTCTCTAATTATTAGCGGGCCTGGCACAGATACGCAGTATTTT; cdr3_aa: CASSPSLIISGPGTDTQYF
d_call: TRBD1; j_call: TRBJ1-5; clone_size: many; v_call: TRBV20-1; cdr3_nt: TGCAGTGCTACCACCCCAGGGGGAAATCAGCCCCAGCATTTT; cdr3_aa: CSATTPGGNQPQHF
d_call: TRBD1; j_call: TRBJ2-5; clone_size: .; v_call: TRBV7-6; cdr3_nt: TGTCCCAGCAGCTCCTTCGAGGGACAGGGGGTTAAGTACTTC; cdr3_aa: CPSSSFEGQGVKYF
d_call: .; j_call: TRBJ2-3; clone_size: many; v_call: TRBV20-1; cdr3_nt: TGCAGTGCTAGAGATTGGGACGCCCGATTCAGTGATGCGCAGTATTTT; cdr3_aa: CSARDWDARFSDAQYF
d_call: TRBD1; j_call: TRBJ1-1; clone_size: many; v_call: TRBV3-1; cdr3_nt: TGTGCCAGCAGCCCCCGGACAGGGGGCCCTGAAGCTTTCTTT; cdr3_aa: CASSPRTGGPEAFF
d_call: .; j_call: TRBJ2-5; clone_size: .; v_call: TRBV30; cdr3_nt: TGTGCCTGGAGTGTTAAAGAGACCCAGTACTTC; cdr3_aa: CAWSVKETQYF
d_call: .; j_call: TRBJ1-1; clone_size: many; v_call: TRBV5-1; cdr3_nt: TGCGCCAGCAGCTTGGAGGAGAACACTGAAGCTTTCTTT; cdr3_aa: CASSLEENTEAFF
d_call: .; j_call: TRBJ2-5; clone_size: many; v_call: TRBV11-3; cdr3_nt: TGTGCCAGCAGCTTAAACAGGTTGGAGACCCAGTACTTC; cdr3_aa: CASSLNRLETQYF
d_call: TRBD1; j_call: TRBJ1-1; clone_size: .; v_call: TRBV7-9; cdr3_nt: TGTGCCAGCAGCTTTTCGACAGGGGATACTGAAGCTTTCTTT; cdr3_aa: CASSFSTGDTEAFF
d_call: .; j_call: TRBJ2-7; clone_size: .; v_call: TRBV5-1; cdr3_nt: TGCGCCAGCAGCTTGGAGGGGGGTAGATACGAGCAGTACTTC; cdr3_aa: CASSLEGGRYEQYF
d_call: .; j_call: TRBJ1-1; clone_size: .; v_call: TRBV11-3; cdr3_nt: TGTGCCAGCAGCTTTGTCATGAAGGAAGCTTTCTTT; cdr3_aa: CASSFVMKEAFF
d_call: .; j_call: TRBJ2-7; clone_size: .; v_call: TRBV19; cdr3_nt: TGTGCCAGTAGTACCTCGGGACAAGCCTACGAGCAGTACTTC; cdr3_aa: CASSTSGQAYEQYF
d_call: .; j_call: TRBJ2-7; clone_size: .; v_call: TRBV29-1; cdr3_nt: TGCAGCGCTCGGACCTCCCACGAGCAGTACTTC; cdr3_aa: CSARTSHEQYF
d_call: .; j_call: TRBJ2-1; clone_size: medium-sized; v_call: TRBV25-1; cdr3_nt: TGTGCCAGCAGAAACCCCTCCGTCTTTGCCAAACGAGAGGAGGGTGAGCAGTTCTTC; cdr3_aa: CASRNPSVFAKREEGEQFF
d_call: TRBD1; j_call: TRBJ2-5; clone_size: many; v_call: TRBV6-5; cdr3_nt: TGTGCCAGCAGTTACTCGACAGGGGACGCAGAGACCCAGTACTTC; cdr3_aa: CASSYSTGDAETQYF
d_call: .; j_call: TRBJ2-7; clone_size: .; v_call: TRBV7-9; cdr3_nt: TGTGCCAGCAGCTTCATCCCCAACTCCGAGCAGTACTTC; cdr3_aa: CASSFIPNSEQYF
d_call: .; j_call: TRBJ2-4; clone_size: .; v_call: TRBV20-1; cdr3_nt: TGCAGTGCTAGAGTAGAGGGATTAGCCAAAAACATTCAGTACTTC; cdr3_aa: CSARVEGLAKNIQYF